The 20 T cell receptor beta chains given below trace back to one sample, sequenced in a study of blood T cell repertoires in COVID-19 (dated by TCRdb to the early 2020s). Library preparation was by the immunoSEQ multiplex PCR assay. TCRdb provides this immuneACCESS table in a form limited to in-frame rearrangements. Some clones are lacking; in checked studies, under half of them reflect an unresolved V gene, and why the rest are absent is not known. This sample is represented by approximately 84,000 clones; roughly 80% of them were singletons. The ten largest account for under 20% of the sample. The sequenced sample consisted of peripheral blood. Receptors originate from a human donor in a cohort sampled during active COVID-19.

The CDR3 DNA sequence: TGTGCCAGACTGGGGGGAATAGACAGGGGGTACTTCTACGAGCAGTACTTC. It is translated as CARLGGIDRGYFYEQYF. The chain recombines TRBV27 with TRBJ2-7; 9 bases are a match to TRBD1. V dropped 9 bases and J dropped 3; count of bases not matched to a gene: 18. The CDR3 extends over 17 amino acids. Germline V CDR1 and CDR2: MNHEY, SMNVEV (reference sequence).

The V and J genes are TRBV27 and TRBJ1-5; 7 bases match TRBD1. CDR1 is MNHEY and CDR2 is SMNVEV in the germline V gene (reference sequence). Trimming cost V 6 bases and J 4 bases; bases outside gene matches: 12. The CDR3 extends over 16 amino acids. DNA for the CDR3: TGTGCCAGCAGCCGCAATACCGGGACAGAAAATCAGCCCCAGCATTTT. It yields the protein CASSRNTGTENQPQHF.

This clone was detected once. The V gene is TRBV19, the J gene TRBJ2-2; 11 bases match TRBD1. This CDR3 spans 17 amino acids. V shed 6 bases and J 2 bases; nucleotides not matched to a gene: 8. The germline CDR1 and CDR2 sequences are LNHDA and SQIVND (reference sequence). The CDR3 DNA follows: TGTGCCAGTAGCGGGACAGGGGGGACGGTAAACACCGGGGAGCTGTTTTTT. The encoded protein is CASSGTGGTVNTGELFF. The full variable domain, rest sourced from reference TRBV19 and TRBJ2-2, is DGGITQSPKYLFRKEGQNVTLSCEQNLNHDAMYWYRQDPGQGLRLIYYSQIVNDFQKGDIAEGYSVSREKKESFPLTVTSAQKNPTAFYLCASSGTGGTVNTGELFFGEGSRLTVL.

This chain links TRBV9 with TRBJ2-1; 7 bases match TRBD2. The CDR3 is 15 residues long. Germline V lookup: CDR1 SGDLS, CDR2 YYNGEE. V was pared by 0 bases and J by 5 bases, with 5 bases of the junction left unmatched. The chain's CDR3 is CASSVGASGNNEQFF. The CDR3, as DNA: TGTGCCAGCAGCGTAGGAGCTAGCGGTAACAATGAGCAGTTCTTC.

This chain links TRBV5-6 with TRBJ2-3; no clear D gene. The CDR3 totals 13 residues. Deletions cut 0 bases from V and 2 bases from J, with 4 bases between. Per germline, CDR1 SGHDT and CDR2 YYEEEE. The CDR3 spells CASSLDFTDTQYF. The CDR3 DNA is TGTGCCAGCAGCTTGGACTTCACAGATACGCAGTATTTT.

The chain employs TRBV19 and TRBJ2-3; possible D gene TRBD1, 5 bases. The CDR3 has 15 amino acids. V was clipped by 8 bases and J by 0 bases, with 15 bases between them. Germline V CDR1 and CDR2: LNHDA, SQIVND (reference sequence). The CDR3 reads CASQAMGLSTDTQYF. The CDR3 region has the DNA TGTGCCAGTCAAGCAATGGGGCTGAGCACAGATACGCAGTATTTT.

A single count supports this clone. The V and J genes are TRBV19 and TRBJ1-2; TRBD1 matches 9 bases. J was trimmed by 8 bases and V by 4 bases; bases with no gene match: 14. CDR3 length equals 16 residues. Germline V gives CDR1 LNHDA, CDR2 SQIVND (reference sequence). CDR3 region: CASSTPLGGTGYGYTF. The CDR3 bases are TGTGCCAGTAGTACCCCGCTTGGGGGGACAGGGTACGGCTACACCTTC.

J is TRBJ2-1 and V is TRBV7-2; D not resolved. Germline CDR1 SGHTA, CDR2 FQGNSA. The ends were cut back, 2 bases at V and 5 bases at J, with 7 bases in the middle. The CDR3 loop spans 13 amino acids. The DNA of the CDR3 is TGTGCCAGCAGCTTAAGGCGGAACAATGAGCAGTTCTTC. Protein sequence: CASSLRRNNEQFF.

The chain has TRBV12-2 and TRBJ1-6; the listed D gene, TRBD1, was not tested against the DNA. TRBV12-2 is a listed pseudogene. The CDR3 consists of 14 residues. CDR3: CASRLLTGHSPLHF. CDR3 nucleotides: TGTGCAAGTCGCTTATTGACAGGGCATTCACCCCTCCACTTT.

The chain carries TRBV7-9 and TRBJ1-2, with D tentatively TRBD1 (5 bases). Germline CDR1 SEHNR, CDR2 FQNEAQ (reference sequence). V dropped 3 bases and J dropped 6 bases, with 14 bases sitting between them. The CDR3 has 14 amino acids. In DNA form, the CDR3 reads TGTGCCAGCAGCTTTTTGGGGCAGTTGGATGGCTACACCTTC. Protein product: CASSFLGQLDGYTF.

This chain links TRBV19 with TRBJ2-3, with D unclear. Between the trimmed V and J ends, which lost 3 bases and 2 bases, there was a span of 15 bases. CDR1 is LNHDA and CDR2 is SQIVND in the germline V gene (reference sequence). This CDR3 has 16 amino acids. This chain's CDR3 is CASSMSSSSFTDTQYF. DNA for the CDR3: TGTGCCAGTAGTATGTCGAGTAGCTCCTTCACAGATACGCAGTATTTT.

V gene TRBV28 combines with J gene TRBJ2-7; TRBD2 aligns across 10 bases. CDR3 length: 15 amino acids. Trimming at V came to 5 bases and at J to 1 base, leaving 5 bases not matched to a gene. The V gene's germline CDR1 is MDHEN and CDR2 SYDVKM. CDR3 sequence: CASSLGTSASYEQYF. CDR3 DNA sequence: TGTGCCAGCAGTCTGGGGACTAGCGCTTCCTACGAGCAGTACTTC.

A few counts support this clone. This chain connects TRBV7-9 to TRBJ2-7; a possible D gene is TRBD2 (5 bases). V was shortened by 4 bases and J by 6 bases, with 13 bases between the two germline ends. CDR1 and CDR2 (germline): SEHNR, FQNEAQ (reference sequence). The CDR3 covers 13 residues. The CDR3 sequence: CASSSRTFSEQYF. CDR3 DNA sequence: TGTGCCAGCAGCTCGCGGACTTTCTCCGAGCAGTACTTC.

The rearrangement uses TRBV6-5 and TRBJ1-2, with a possible D match to TRBD1 (5 bases). This CDR3 comprises 15 residues. In germline, CDR1 is MNHEY, CDR2 SVGAGI. V was clipped by 8 bases and J by 3 bases, with 19 bases between them. The CDR3 DNA sequence: TGTGCCAGCGCCGCTGGCAGGGTTGGGGACTATGGCTACACCTTC. It is translated as CASAAGRVGDYGYTF.

This chain uses TRBV7-2 with TRBJ1-1; TRBD1 is a possible D gene (6 bases). CDR1 and CDR2 from the germline V gene are SGHTA and FQGNSA. This CDR3 region has 14 residues. Trimming cost V 4 bases and J 1 base, with 10 bases left between them. This CDR3 reads CASSSLDRNTEAFF. CDR3 nucleotide sequence: TGTGCCAGCAGCTCCCTGGACAGGAACACTGAAGCTTTCTTT.

Here the CDR3 DNA reads TGTGCCAGCGGGGGAGGAATCGGCACTGAAGCTTTCTTT. It specifies CASGGGIGTEAFF. The V and J genes are TRBV7-3 and TRBJ1-1; a weak D match, TRBD1 (5 bases). The CDR3 runs to 13 residues. V lost 8 bases to trimming and J lost 4 bases, with 14 bases between them. Looked up from germline, CDR1 is SGHTA and CDR2 is FQGTGA.

This chain links TRBV28 with TRBJ1-5; perhaps TRBD1 as D (6 bases). With 5 bases removed from V and 4 bases from J, the gap between germline ends came to 6 bases. This CDR3 has 12 residues. CDR1 is MDHEN and CDR2 is SYDVKM in the germline V gene. CDR3 loop: CASSTGNQPQHF. The CDR3 coding sequence is TGTGCCAGCAGTACAGGGAATCAGCCCCAGCATTTT.

The chain joins TRBV11-2 to TRBJ2-7; D is perhaps TRBD2 (6 bases). V lost 3 bases and J 1 base, leaving 7 bases between the germline ends. The CDR3 covers 13 residues. Germline assignment: CDR1 SGHAT and CDR2 FQNNGV. CDR3 protein: CASSLAGSYEQYF. CDR3 nucleotide sequence: TGTGCCAGCAGCTTGGCGGGGTCCTACGAGCAGTACTTC.

This clone was seen more than once but under ten times. This sequence joins TRBV15 and TRBJ2-5; D not resolved. Trimming took 6 bases from V and 4 from J, leaving 12 bases between them. CDR1 LNHNV and CDR2 YYDKDF come from the germline V gene (reference sequence). This CDR3 region has 13 residues. The CDR3 coding sequence is TGTGCCACCAGGTCTCAACAGACAGAGACCCAGTACTTC. It codes for CATRSQQTETQYF.

The chain carries TRBV7-9 and TRBJ2-7; D is possibly TRBD1 (6 bases). With 1 base removed from V and 7 bases from J, the gap between germline ends came to 14 bases. This CDR3 is built from 14 residues. CDR1 SEHNR and CDR2 FQNEAQ come from the germline V gene (reference sequence). As DNA, the CDR3 is TGTGCCAGCAGCTTAGGACAGGTAAAGGGGGAGCAGTACTTC. This encodes CASSLGQVKGEQYF.